This T cell receptor (beta chain) emerged from a study of cytotoxic CD8 clonotypes in ibrutinib-treated CLL. Across the whole study: Response sampling came at median roughly 11 months of treatment, ranging about 6 to 40 months. Productive templates averaged about 250,000 per sample, and productive rearrangements 85,000 to 100,000. Study-wide points: T-cell clonality at baseline went above that of age-matched healthy donors and rose and fell with circulating CD8+ T-cell counts.

Germline V gene data show CDR1 as SSHAT and CDR2 as FNYEAQ (reference sequence). Trimming cost V 5 bases and J 0 bases, with 16 bases left between them. The CDR3 totals 16 residues. TCRdb's table, derived via immunoSEQ multiplex PCR, lists solely in-frame clones and lacks some. The data show over 150,000 clones, with 55% to 85% seen just once and around an eighth held by the top ten. A remark on this clone: What it recognizes is unknown.

The V call is TRBV7-7, the J call TRBJ2-5, with D possibly matching TRBD1 (5 bases). The sample was PBMCs, taken after 24 months of ibrutinib treatment. The clonotype originates from a human donor with chronic lymphocytic leukemia. Here the CDR3 DNA reads TGTGCCAGCAGCCCCGGTACAGGTGCGAACCAAGAGACCCAGTACTTC. Amino acids: CASSPGTGANQETQYF.